The 24 T cell receptor beta chains reported below all come from one sample, sequenced in a study of blood T cell repertoires in COVID-19. TCRdb's table, derived via immunoSEQ multiplex PCR, lists solely in-frame clones and lacks some. The sample lists 140,000 to 150,000 clones, around 87% occurring once. The sequencing sample was made of peripheral blood. The receptors come from a woman aged 45-60 years with active or convalescent COVID-19.

V gene TRBV5-4 combines with J gene TRBJ1-1; D unresolved. Germline CDR1 SGHNT, CDR2 YYREEE (reference sequence). This CDR3 contains 16 residues. The V end lost 5 bases, the J end lost 2 bases, and 19 bases lay between the germline ends. This CDR3 is CASRIRSEGPNTEAFF. For the CDR3, the DNA is TGTGCCAGCAGAATCCGTAGCGAAGGACCTAACACTGAAGCTTTCTTT.

The chain combines TRBV9 with TRBJ2-7; the D is unclear. From germline, CDR1 is SGDLS and CDR2 YYNGEE. The CDR3 totals 11 residues. Trimming shortened V by 3 bases and J by 7 bases, and 8 bases separated the two germline ends. CDR3 loop: CASSGGREQYF. CDR3 in DNA: TGTGCCAGCAGCGGTGGGCGTGAGCAGTACTTC.

The CDR3 coding sequence is TGTGCCAGCAGCCTGTTAGAAGAGACCCAGTACTTC. Translation gives CASSLLEETQYF. The chain carries TRBV6-2 or TRBV6-3 and TRBJ2-5; D unresolved. Germline values: CDR1 MNHEY, CDR2 SVGEGT. This CDR3 has 12 amino acids. V lost 6 bases to trimming and J lost 3 bases, with 8 bases between them.

This clone has more than one count but fewer than ten. The rearrangement joins TRBV19 to TRBJ2-5, with 7 bases aligning to TRBD2. Trimming took 3 bases from V and 6 from J; bases not matched to a gene: 13. CDR1 is LNHDA, CDR2 SQIVND, per germline (reference sequence). CDR3 length equals 16 residues. DNA for the CDR3: TGTGCCAGTAGTATGGGGGGGGAGTTCCCGGGGAAGACCCAGTACTTC. It is translated as CASSMGGEFPGKTQYF. Variable domain in full (rest from reference TRBV19 and TRBJ2-5): DGGITQSPKYLFRKEGQNVTLSCEQNLNHDAMYWYRQDPGQGLRLIYYSQIVNDFQKGDIAEGYSVSREKKESFPLTVTSAQKNPTAFYLCASSMGGEFPGKTQYFGPGTRLLVL.

This clone was seen a few times. The chain joins TRBV28 to TRBJ1-1; TRBD1 matches 8 bases. This CDR3 region has 19 residues. The germline V gene has CDR1 MDHEN and CDR2 SYDVKM. With V trimmed by 3 bases and J by 1 base, 16 bases remained unmatched. CDR3 coding DNA: TGTGCCAGCAGTTTCCGCCTGGGTCCAGGGGGCGATTGGAACACTGAAGCTTTCTTT. Its protein is CASSFRLGPGGDWNTEAFF.

The chain links TRBV7-2 to TRBJ2-7; D gene ambiguous. Deletions cut 6 bases from V and 0 bases from J, with 15 bases between. Germline CDR1 reads SGHTA; CDR2 reads FQGNSA. CDR3 length equals 15 residues. DNA for the CDR3: TGTGCCAGCAGGGTTAGCTTGGCCATCTCCTACGAGCAGTACTTC. Its translation is CASRVSLAISYEQYF.

The CDR3 protein is CASSRTGESGNTIYF. For the CDR3, the DNA is TGTGCCAGCAGCCGGACAGGGGAATCTGGAAACACCATATATTTT. The chain recombines TRBV11-1 with TRBJ1-3; 9 bases map to TRBD1. The CDR3 loop spans 15 amino acids. Germline CDR1 and CDR2: SGHAT and FQDESV (reference sequence). Trimming cost V 5 bases and J 1 base; bases outside gene matches: 3.

The genes are TRBV9 and TRBJ1-6, with D unclear. Trimming shortened V by 3 bases and J by 9 bases, and 10 bases separated the two germline ends. Looked up from germline, CDR1 is SGDLS and CDR2 is YYNGEE. The CDR3 totals 13 residues. DNA for the CDR3: TGTGCCAGCAGCGAGAGCTCAGGTTCACCCCTCCACTTT. Its protein product is CASSESSGSPLHF.

The CDR3 is CASSSSAGEAFF. The CDR3 DNA follows: TGCGCCAGCAGCTCATCAGCGGGGGAAGCTTTCTTT. The chain couples TRBV5-1 to TRBJ1-1; no firm D call. Germline loops: CDR1 SGHRS, CDR2 YFSETQ. The CDR3 spans 12 residues. V gave up 3 bases and J gave up 8 bases, with 11 bases separating them.

This clone has only a few counts. J is TRBJ1-5 and V is TRBV19; D unclear. The CDR3 length is 12 residues. The germline gives CDR1 LNHDA, CDR2 SQIVND (reference sequence). Trimming took off 4 bases at V and 7 bases at J, with 8 bases between the two ends. Written as DNA, the CDR3 is TGTGCCAGTAGTACCCTCTACCAGCCCCAGCATTTT. It specifies CASSTLYQPQHF.

The chain joins TRBV9 to TRBJ2-7, with 8 bases aligning to TRBD1. Germline values: CDR1 SGDLS, CDR2 YYNGEE. The CDR3 has 14 amino acids. Trimming cost V 3 bases and J 3 bases; bases outside gene matches: 5. CDR3 amino acids: CASSAGQGFYEQYF. The DNA for the CDR3 is TGTGCCAGCAGCGCCGGACAGGGTTTCTACGAGCAGTACTTC.

The rearrangement links TRBV5-8 to TRBJ1-2, with D perhaps matching TRBD1 (6 bases). V was trimmed by 4 bases and J by 2 bases, leaving 24 bases between them. The length of the CDR3 is 18 residues. Per germline, CDR1 SGHTS and CDR2 YDEGEE. CDR3 residues: CASSPWGQSREMNYGYTF. The CDR3 region has the DNA TGTGCCAGCAGCCCTTGGGGGCAAAGCCGAGAGATGAACTATGGCTACACCTTC. The full variable domain, rest sourced from reference TRBV5-8 and TRBJ1-2, is EAGVTQSPTHLIKTRGQQATLRCSPISGHTSVYWYQQALGLGLQFLLWYDEGEERNRGNFPPRFSGRQFPNYSSELNVNALELEDSALYLCASSPWGQSREMNYGYTFGSGTRLTVV.

The chain carries TRBV7-2 and TRBJ1-1; possible D gene TRBD1, 5 bases. Germline CDR1 SGHTA, CDR2 FQGNSA. The V end lost 2 bases, the J end lost 1 base, and 11 bases lay between the germline ends. The CDR3 covers 15 residues. CDR3 in amino acids: CASSLRGTSNTEAFF. The CDR3 DNA is TGTGCCAGCAGCTTAAGGGGCACCTCGAACACTGAAGCTTTCTTT.

This chain connects TRBV4-3 to TRBJ2-3; the D gene is possibly TRBD2 (6 bases). The V and J ends lost 0 bases and 7 bases respectively, with 23 bases between them. There are 18 residues in the CDR3. The germline V gene has CDR1 LGHNA and CDR2 YSLEER. The CDR3 here is CASSQDKGTSSPYHTQYF. Written as DNA, the CDR3 is TGCGCCAGCAGCCAAGATAAGGGGACTTCATCACCCTACCATACGCAGTATTTT.

This chain joins TRBV4-1 and TRBJ2-3; 9 nucleotides match TRBD2. CDR1 is MGHRA and CDR2 is YSYEKL in the germline V gene. The junction had 6 bases not matched to a gene; V was cut back by 0 bases and J by 2 bases. The length of the CDR3 is 17 residues. CDR3 in amino acids: CASSQDLLAGNTDTQYF. For the CDR3, the DNA is TGCGCCAGCAGCCAAGATCTTCTAGCGGGAAACACAGATACGCAGTATTTT.

This chain uses TRBV5-5 with TRBJ2-3; a weak D match, TRBD2 (6 bases). The germline V gene has CDR1 SGHKS and CDR2 YYEKEE (reference sequence). The CDR3 contains 15 residues. Trimming removed 5 bases from V and 3 bases from J, with 16 bases in between. CDR3 coding DNA: TGTGCCAGCAGTTTCCCTGGGACTGTGACAGATACGCAGTATTTT. Amino acid sequence: CASSFPGTVTDTQYF.

J is TRBJ2-2 and V is TRBV4-2; D gene unclear. CDR1 LGHNA and CDR2 YNFKEQ come from the germline V gene. With 8 bases removed from V and 0 bases from J, the gap between germline ends came to 16 bases. The CDR3 runs 16 residues. CDR3 region: CASSHFGGTNTGELFF. For the CDR3, the DNA is TGTGCCAGCTCACACTTTGGCGGAACGAACACCGGGGAGCTGTTTTTT.

The chain couples TRBV18 to TRBJ1-2; D remains ambiguous. V was shortened by 0 bases and J by 4 bases, with 12 bases between the two germline ends. The CDR3 spans 15 residues. The germline gives CDR1 KGHSH, CDR2 LQKENI. CDR3 region: CASSPPNSASYGYTF. The CDR3 coding sequence is TGTGCCAGCTCACCACCGAATAGCGCTAGCTATGGCTACACCTTC.

The CDR3 nucleotides are TGTGCCTGGAGTGTACAGTCCTACTCCTATGGCTACACCTTC. The encoded protein is CAWSVQSYSYGYTF. The chain has TRBV30 and TRBJ1-2; D unresolved. V lost 0 bases, J lost 4 bases, and 12 bases lay in between. The CDR3 runs 14 residues. The germline gives CDR1 GTSNPN, CDR2 SVGIG (reference sequence).

This clone occurred once. The chain combines TRBV6-5 with TRBJ2-3; maybe TRBD1 (5 bases). The germline V gene encodes CDR1 MNHEY and CDR2 SVGAGI. This CDR3 spans 15 amino acids. V was pared by 0 bases and J by 3 bases, with 10 bases between. The CDR3 DNA reads TGTGCCAGCAGTTACTCCTCGAAGGGGACAGATACGCAGTATTTT. Translating it yields CASSYSSKGTDTQYF.

J is TRBJ2-5 and V is TRBV29-1; 7 bases are shared with TRBD1. The germline gives CDR1 SQVTM, CDR2 ANQGSEA. Trimming removed 3 bases from V and 4 bases from J; junction bases left unmatched: 5. The CDR3 length is 13 residues. The CDR3 DNA reads TGCAGCGTTGATTTGACAGGGCGAGAGACCCAGTACTTC. Protein: CSVDLTGRETQYF.

This rearrangement joins TRBV7-2 to TRBJ2-5, with TRBD1 identical over 8 bases. The germline gives CDR1 SGHTA, CDR2 FQGNSA. With 0 bases clipped from V and 4 bases from J, the junction kept 7 bases outside the gene matches. CDR3 length equals 16 residues. CDR3 loop: CASSLAAGGAGETQYF. The CDR3 nucleotides are TGTGCCAGCAGCTTAGCGGCAGGGGGCGCTGGAGAGACCCAGTACTTC.

This clone has more than one count but fewer than ten. This chain joins TRBV2 and TRBJ1-6, with D possibly TRBD1 on 5 matching bases. The CDR3 is made up of 15 amino acids. Germline V gene sequence: CDR1 SNHLY, CDR2 FYNNEI. Trimming removed 7 bases at V and 4 bases at J, with 14 bases between. The CDR3 DNA reads as TGTGCCAGCACGGAGACAGTGGGTTATAATTCACCCCTCCACTTT. This encodes CASTETVGYNSPLHF. Variable domain in full (rest from reference TRBV2 and TRBJ1-6): EPEVTQTPSHQVTQMGQEVILRCVPISNHLYFYWYRQILGQKVEFLVSFYNNEISEKSEIFDDQFSVERPDGSNFTLKIRSTKLEDSAMYFCASTETVGYNSPLHFGNGTRLTVT.

The V gene is TRBV10-3, the J gene TRBJ2-1, with 9 positions matching TRBD2. V gave up 5 bases and J gave up 5 bases; unmatched junction bases: 4. The CDR3 is 14 amino acids. Germline values: CDR1 ENHRY, CDR2 SYGVKD. The CDR3 region is CAISSSGANNEQFF. Here the CDR3 DNA reads TGTGCCATCAGTTCTAGCGGGGCGAACAATGAGCAGTTCTTC.